This is a list of T cell receptor beta chains from one sample in a study of OX40 agonist ivuxolimab in advanced cancers. The table came from immunoSEQ multiplex PCR; TCRdb's copy has only in-frame clones and leaves some out. The sample lists 50,000 or so clones; around 86% were seen once. This specimen was CD4+ or CD8+ T cells sorted from blood, taken in a trial of the OX40 agonist ivuxolimab. The receptors stem from an adult with an advanced solid tumor such as melanoma, head and neck, liver or kidney cancer. Both conserved end residues are part of each CDR3. The D gene is left open where the match is weak. Size is omitted from some rows. Given values are once, few, many or a class for expanded clones.

D gene	J gene	V gene	clone size	CDR3 protein	CDR3 DNA
NA	TRBJ2-1	TRBV11-2	NA	CASSLDRENEQFF	TGTGCCAGCAGCTTAGATCGGGAGAATGAGCAGTTCTTC
NA	TRBJ2-1	TRBV6-4	NA	CASSDSFRPPNEQFF	TGTGCCAGCAGTGACTCGTTTCGGCCGCCCAATGAGCAGTTCTTC
NA	TRBJ1-5	TRBV19	NA	CASSITGSDQPQHF	TGTGCCAGTAGTATAACAGGGTCAGATCAGCCCCAGCATTTT
NA	TRBJ2-7	TRBV18	once	CASSPPAGRIVYEQYF	TGTGCCAGCTCACCACCGGCAGGGCGGATCGTATACGAGCAGTACTTC
NA	TRBJ1-1	TRBV11-1	NA	CASSLDGGGTEAFF	TGTGCCAGCAGCTTAGACGGGGGCGGGACTGAAGCTTTCTTT
NA	TRBJ2-5	TRBV11-2	few	CASSLTGIQETQYF	TGTGCCAGCAGCTTAACGGGAATACAAGAGACCCAGTACTTC
NA	TRBJ2-2	TRBV2	NA	CASSEQITGELFF	TGTGCCAGCAGTGAACAGATCACCGGGGAGCTGTTTTTT
TRBD2	TRBJ2-1	TRBV19	NA	CASSTRLAYSYNEQFF	TGTGCCAGTAGTACTAGACTAGCTTACTCCTACAATGAGCAGTTCTTC
TRBD1	TRBJ1-6	TRBV19	NA	CASSAGQGSSYNSPLHF	TGTGCCAGTAGTGCAGGACAGGGGAGCTCCTATAATTCACCCCTCCACTTT
NA	TRBJ1-1	TRBV18	NA	CASSPSTGTNTEAFF	TGTGCCAGCTCACCGAGTACAGGGACGAACACTGAAGCTTTCTTT
TRBD1	TRBJ2-5	TRBV2	NA	CASRWTGEETQYF	TGTGCCAGCAGATGGACAGGGGAAGAGACCCAGTACTTC
NA	TRBJ1-2	TRBV6-5	NA	CASSEKGPPTF	TGTGCCAGCAGTGAAAAAGGGCCTCCCACCTTC
NA	TRBJ1-4	TRBV5-1	NA	CASSLSTSLNEKLFF	TGCGCCAGCAGCTTGTCGACATCCCTTAATGAAAAACTGTTTTTT